The 17 T cell receptor beta chains below all came from one sample that was sequenced in a study of cytomegalovirus exposure and HLA in healthy donors. Vbeta (60) and Jbeta (13) primers were used in the PCR. The assay was immunoSEQ multiplex PCR, and TCRdb's table has in-frame clones only and misses some. The sample has about 190,000 clones, about four fifths seen once. The source material was PBMCs. All receptors come from a woman between 18 and 29 years old in good health and CMV-seronegative.

The chain employs TRBV7-2 and TRBJ1-2, with D unclear. This CDR3 has 12 amino acids. V lost 6 bases and J lost 4, with 9 bases in between. Germline loops: CDR1 SGHTA, CDR2 FQGNSA. For the CDR3, the DNA is TGTGCCAGCAGTCCGGAGGTCTATGGCTACACCTTC. Protein product: CASSPEVYGYTF.

The chain joins TRBV29-1 to TRBJ2-1; 11 nucleotides align to TRBD2. CDR3 size: 16 residues. V trimming: 3 bases; J trimming: 1 base; junction bases outside the gene matches: 5. Per germline, CDR1 SQVTM and CDR2 ANQGSEA. The DNA of the CDR3 is TGCAGCGTTGACACTAGCGGGAGTTTGTCCTACAATGAGCAGTTCTTC. This gives the protein CSVDTSGSLSYNEQFF.

The rearrangement joins TRBV5-4 to TRBJ2-7; 8 bases are a match to TRBD1. The germline V gene has CDR1 SGHNT and CDR2 YYREEE (reference sequence). The junction had 6 bases not matched to a gene; V was cut back by 4 bases and J by 0 bases. This CDR3 region has 15 residues. The DNA of the CDR3 is TGTGCCAGCAGCCAACGGACAGGGAGCTCCTACGAGCAGTACTTC. As protein: CASSQRTGSSYEQYF. Filled out from reference TRBV5-4 and TRBJ2-7, the complete variable domain reads ETGVTQSPTHLIKTRGQQVTLRCSSQSGHNTVSWYQQALGQGPQFIFQYYREEENGRGNFPPRFSGLQFPNYSSELNVNALELDDSALYLCASSQRTGSSYEQYFGPGTRLTVT.

The chain combines TRBV28 with TRBJ1-6; 7 positions agree with TRBD1. Germline CDR1 and CDR2: MDHEN and SYDVKM. Losses at the gene ends were 4 bases for V and 5 bases for J; bases not matched to a gene: 8. The CDR3 runs to 16 residues. The CDR3 nucleotides are TGTGCCAGCAGTTACGGGACAGCCACGAATAATTCACCCCTCCACTTT. It specifies CASSYGTATNNSPLHF.

The chain links TRBV28 to TRBJ2-4, with TRBD1 matching over 7 bases. With 4 bases clipped from V and 4 bases from J, the junction kept 4 bases outside the gene matches. The CDR3 covers 14 residues. Germline V CDR1 and CDR2: MDHEN, SYDVKM. CDR3: CASSSTGVKNIQYF. The CDR3 DNA sequence: TGTGCCAGCAGTTCAACAGGGGTAAAAAACATTCAGTACTTC. The variable domain in full, with the rest retrieved from reference TRBV28 and TRBJ2-4, is DVKVTQSSRYLVKRTGEKVFLECVQDMDHENMFWYRQDPGLGLRLIYFSYDVKMKEKGDIPEGYSVSREKKERFSLILESASTNQTSMYLCASSSTGVKNIQYFGAGTRLSVL.

This clone occurred once. V and J are TRBV5-1 and TRBJ1-1; 8 bases are a match to TRBD1. Germline CDR1 and CDR2: SGHRS and YFSETQ. The J segment lost 0 bases and the V segment lost 4 bases, leaving 11 bases of the junction unmatched. The CDR3 length is 17 residues. This CDR3 is CASSPVVQGAMNTEAFF. CDR3 DNA sequence: TGCGCCAGCAGCCCTGTCGTGCAGGGGGCGATGAACACTGAAGCTTTCTTT.

This sequence joins TRBV10-2 and TRBJ1-2; D perhaps matches TRBD1 (6 bases). Germline V gene lookup returns CDR1 WSHSY and CDR2 SAAADI. CDR3 length: 12 amino acids. Trimming cost V 5 bases and J 4 bases, with 8 bases left between them. In DNA form, the CDR3 reads TGCGCCAGCAGTCAGGACAGCTATGGCTACACCTTC. Protein sequence: CASSQDSYGYTF.

The gene calls are TRBV6-6 and TRBJ2-1; 7 positions agree with TRBD2. Germline V lookup: CDR1 MNHNY, CDR2 SVGAGI (reference sequence). There are 15 residues in the CDR3. The junction had 8 bases not matched to a gene; V was cut back by 2 bases and J by 7 bases. CDR3 in DNA: TGTGCCAGCAGTTACGGGGGAGGGCCCGGGAATGAGCAGTTCTTC. Amino acid sequence: CASSYGGGPGNEQFF.

The chain links TRBV30 to TRBJ1-2; the D is unclear. The CDR3 has 13 amino acids. Trimming took 2 bases from V and 3 from J, leaving 10 bases between them. Germline CDR1 is GTSNPN and CDR2 is SVGIG (reference sequence). This chain's CDR3 is CAWSLGNDYGYTF. The CDR3 bases are TGTGCCTGGAGTCTCGGGAATGACTATGGCTACACCTTC.

This rearrangement joins TRBV5-1 to TRBJ1-2; D is ambiguous. V lost 4 bases to trimming and J lost 4 bases, with 17 bases between them. Germline V CDR1 and CDR2: SGHRS, YFSETQ. The CDR3 spans 15 residues. The CDR3 spells CASSLEGGPGYGYTF. Written as DNA, the CDR3 is TGCGCCAGCAGCCTGGAGGGAGGGCCGGGCTATGGCTACACCTTC.

Regarding this clone: This CDR3 is also generated by other DNA sequences in the sample. This chain uses TRBV4-2 with TRBJ2-3; 14 positions match TRBD2. Per germline, CDR1 LGHNA and CDR2 YNFKEQ. V trimming: 4 bases; J trimming: 0 bases; junction bases outside the gene matches: 0. The CDR3 is 16 residues long. The CDR3 protein is CASSRLAGGSTDTQYF. CDR3 in DNA: TGTGCCAGCAGCCGACTAGCGGGAGGGAGCACAGATACGCAGTATTTT.

The rearrangement links TRBV28 to TRBJ1-1, with TRBD1 matching 8 bases. The CDR3 length is 15 residues. J gave up 0 bases and V 3 bases, and 3 bases lay outside the gene matches. Germline CDR1 reads MDHEN; CDR2 reads SYDVKM. CDR3 coding DNA: TGTGCCAGCAGTTTGACAGGGGCCCTGAACACTGAAGCTTTCTTT. It codes for CASSLTGALNTEAFF.

The chain is built from TRBV15 and TRBJ2-7, with a weak D call TRBD2 (6 bases). CDR3 size: 13 residues. Trimming removed 0 bases from V and 6 bases from J, with 9 bases in between. Germline V gene sequence: CDR1 LNHNV, CDR2 YYDKDF (reference sequence). As DNA, the CDR3 is TGTGCCACCAGCAGAGATGGGGGGTTCGAGCAGTACTTC. It yields the protein CATSRDGGFEQYF.

This clone showed up just once. This rearrangement joins TRBV7-6 to TRBJ1-1, with D tentatively TRBD1 (5 bases). This CDR3 is built from 15 residues. The V gene's germline CDR1 is SGHVS and CDR2 FNYEAQ. The V end lost 1 base, the J end lost 4 bases, and 13 bases lay between the germline ends. CDR3 DNA: TGTGCCAGCAGCTTAGTGGGGGGGTCTCGCACTGAAGCTTTCTTT. Its protein is CASSLVGGSRTEAFF.

V gene TRBV6-6 combines with J gene TRBJ2-3, with 7 bases identical to TRBD1. Germline V gene sequence: CDR1 MNHNY, CDR2 SVGAGI (reference sequence). The ends lost 6 bases at V and 0 bases at J; junction bases unmatched: 6. The CDR3 spans 15 residues. The CDR3 DNA reads TGTGCCAGCAGGACAGGGCCGACAAGCACAGATACGCAGTATTTT. As protein: CASRTGPTSTDTQYF.

This clone has only one observation. This chain joins TRBV29-1 and TRBJ1-6; TRBD1 matches 9 bases. This CDR3 spans 13 amino acids. Germline V gene sequence: CDR1 SQVTM, CDR2 ANQGSEA. V dropped 5 bases and J dropped 8; count of bases not matched to a gene: 4. CDR3 sequence: CSVRQGGDSPLHF. The CDR3 nucleotides are TGCAGCGTTAGACAGGGGGGGGATTCACCCCTCCACTTT.

The chain uses TRBV7-8 and TRBJ1-4, with D tentatively TRBD1 (5 bases). The germline CDR1 and CDR2 sequences are SGHVS and FQNEAQ. With 6 bases removed from V and 0 bases from J, the gap between germline ends came to 11 bases. The CDR3 has 15 residues. The CDR3 DNA is TGTGCCAGCAGTGAGGGGAGGACAACTAATGAAAAACTGTTTTTT. Translating it yields CASSEGRTTNEKLFF.